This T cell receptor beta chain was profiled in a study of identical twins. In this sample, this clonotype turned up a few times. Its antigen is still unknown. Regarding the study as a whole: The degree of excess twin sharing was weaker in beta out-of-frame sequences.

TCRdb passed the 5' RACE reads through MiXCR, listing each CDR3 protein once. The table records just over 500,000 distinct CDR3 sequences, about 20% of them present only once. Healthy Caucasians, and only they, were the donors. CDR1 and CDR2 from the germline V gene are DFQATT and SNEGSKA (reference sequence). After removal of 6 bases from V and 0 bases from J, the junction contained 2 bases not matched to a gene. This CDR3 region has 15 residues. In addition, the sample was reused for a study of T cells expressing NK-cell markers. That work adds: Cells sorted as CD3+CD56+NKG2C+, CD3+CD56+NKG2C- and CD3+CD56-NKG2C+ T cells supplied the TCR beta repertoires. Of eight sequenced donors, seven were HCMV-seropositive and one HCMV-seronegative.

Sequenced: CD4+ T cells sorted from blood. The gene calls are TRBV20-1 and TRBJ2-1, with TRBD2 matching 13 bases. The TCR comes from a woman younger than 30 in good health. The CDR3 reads CSARLAGGSYNEQFF. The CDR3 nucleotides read TGCAGTGCAAGACTAGCGGGAGGCTCCTACAATGAGCAGTTCTTC.